This TCR beta chain was captured by sequencing in a study of technical replicates of blood from several donors. The repertoire was sequenced with immunoSEQ multiplex PCR; TCRdb's copy has only in-frame clones and lacks some. In the table there are about 14,000 clones, roughly 84% of which are singletons. CDR1 and CDR2 (germline): LNHDA, SQIVND (reference sequence). The V and J ends lost 5 bases and 2 bases respectively, with 14 bases between them. This CDR3 comprises 15 residues. The sample taken for sequencing was PBMCs. The receptor was isolated from a human donor in good health. This rearrangement joins TRBV19 to TRBJ2-3, with a possible D match to TRBD2 (6 bases). The CDR3 loop reads CASSALAWDTDTQYF. For the CDR3, the DNA is TGTGCCAGTAGTGCACTAGCCTGGGACACAGATACGCAGTATTTT.